The next 22 T cell receptor beta chains were all read from a single sample in a study of shared clonotypes between healthy human individuals. Assay used: immunoSEQ multiplex PCR; TCRdb lists only in-frame clones, some missing. The table lists about 1 million clones, around three quarters of them singletons. The sample comprised memory CD4+ T cells from PBMCs. Subset reported: CD45RA-negative fraction. The receptors derive from a man in his late teens or twenties in good health. Some clones in this sample may be carry-over from other donors' samples.

The chain joins TRBV28 to TRBJ1-1; maybe TRBD1 (6 bases). The CDR3 extends over 13 amino acids. V was shortened by 8 bases and J by 6 bases, with 16 bases between the two germline ends. In germline, CDR1 is MDHEN, CDR2 SYDVKM. CDR3 in DNA: TGTGCCAGCGCTTCAGGGGATATCGCTGAAGCTTTCTTT. This gives the protein CASASGDIAEAFF.

In this sample, this clone turned up once. This sequence joins TRBV10-1 and TRBJ2-1; 7 nucleotides agree with TRBD2. Germline V CDR1 and CDR2: WNHNN, SYGVQD (reference sequence). Unmatched junction bases numbered 13, after V lost 4 bases and J lost 10 bases. The length of the CDR3 is 15 residues. In DNA form, the CDR3 reads TGCGCCAGCAGTGCCGCCGGGGCGGGAGTGAACGAGCAGTTCTTC. Residues: CASSAAGAGVNEQFF.

The V gene is TRBV7-9, the J gene TRBJ2-2, with D perhaps TRBD1 or TRBD2 (6 bases each). The CDR3 extends over 16 amino acids. Per germline, CDR1 SEHNR and CDR2 FQNEAQ (reference sequence). With 5 bases removed from V and 3 bases from J, the gap between germline ends came to 16 bases. CDR3 coding DNA: TGTGCCAGCAGCCTAAGGAGGGGGAGAGACACCGGGGAGCTGTTTTTT. Translated, it gives CASSLRRGRDTGELFF.

J is TRBJ2-1 and V is TRBV15, with 10 bases fitting TRBD1. CDR3 length equals 15 residues. J gave up 7 bases and V 4 bases, and 7 bases lay outside the gene matches. Per the germline V gene, CDR1 is LNHNV and CDR2 is YYDKDF (reference sequence). CDR3 in amino acids: CATSKPRQGANEQFF. The DNA for the CDR3 is TGTGCCACCAGCAAGCCGAGACAGGGGGCGAATGAGCAGTTCTTC. The full variable domain, completed using reference TRBV15 and TRBJ2-1, is DAMVIQNPRYQVTQFGKPVTLSCSQTLNHNVMYWYQQKSSQAPKLLFHYYDKDFNNEADTPDNFQSRRPNTSFCFLDIRSPGLGDTAMYLCATSKPRQGANEQFFGPGTRLTVL.

There are a few counts of this clone. The CDR3 bases are TGTGCCAGCAGCTTACAACCCTACGCGGGAGGTTACAATGAGCAGTTCTTC. Encoded protein: CASSLQPYAGGYNEQFF. The rearrangement uses TRBV7-9 and TRBJ2-1; 8 nucleotides line up with TRBD2. Germline V gives CDR1 SEHNR, CDR2 FQNEAQ (reference sequence). V lost 2 bases, J lost 4 bases, and 10 bases stayed unmatched. The CDR3 totals 17 residues.

The chain employs TRBV9 and TRBJ2-2; D is uncertain. Per germline, CDR1 SGDLS and CDR2 YYNGEE. Between the trimmed V and J ends, which lost 4 bases and 7 bases, there was a span of 17 bases. The CDR3 is 15 residues long. In nucleotides, the CDR3 is TGTGCCAGCAGCCCAACGGCCGGAATGGTCGGGGAGCTGTTTTTT. This gives the protein CASSPTAGMVGELFF.

The genes are TRBV6-1 and TRBJ1-4; unclear D gene. Germline-derived CDR1 and CDR2 are MNHNS and SASEGT. V shed 4 bases and J shed 0 bases, with 12 bases lying between them. There are 16 residues in the CDR3. The CDR3 DNA reads TGTGCCAGCAGTGTACAGTTATATTCAACTAATGAAAAACTGTTTTTT. This codes for CASSVQLYSTNEKLFF.

The chain has TRBV6-5 and TRBJ2-1; 7 bases align to TRBD1. The CDR3 runs 16 residues. Germline CDR1 reads MNHEY; CDR2 reads SVGAGI. Germline trimming cut 2 bases from V and 3 bases from J; bases unmatched to any gene: 7. The CDR3 loop is CASSYQIGGDYNEQFF. For the CDR3, the DNA is TGTGCCAGCAGTTACCAGATAGGGGGCGACTACAATGAGCAGTTCTTC.

The chain couples TRBV5-4 to TRBJ2-1, with TRBD2 identical over 10 bases. The CDR3 runs to 15 residues. CDR1 SGHNT and CDR2 YYREEE come from the germline V gene (reference sequence). V lost 0 bases and J lost 9; bases outside the gene matches: 6. CDR3 nucleotide sequence: TGTGCCAGCAGCTTGGCCCTAGCGGGAGATAGTGAGCAGTTCTTC. This translates into CASSLALAGDSEQFF.

This clone was detected only a few times. The chain is built from TRBV18 and TRBJ2-7; the D call may be TRBD1 or TRBD2 (6 bases each). The CDR3 is made up of 13 amino acids. Per the germline V gene, CDR1 is KGHSH and CDR2 is LQKENI. V lost 1 base, J lost 9 bases, and 13 bases lay in between. The CDR3 nucleotides read TGTGCCAGCTCACCACAGGGGGAGGACGGGCAGTACTTC. The encoded protein is CASSPQGEDGQYF.

CDR3: CASGRPNYGYTF. The CDR3, as DNA: TGTGCCAGCGGACGGCCTAACTATGGCTACACCTTC. V is TRBV28 and J is TRBJ1-2; D remains unclear. Germline-derived CDR1 and CDR2 are MDHEN and SYDVKM. V was clipped by 8 bases and J by 0 bases, with 7 bases between them. The CDR3 contains 12 residues.

The chain recombines TRBV7-3 with TRBJ2-3; D might be TRBD2 (6 bases). The V gene lost 2 bases and the J gene lost 5 bases, with 14 bases spanning the gap. This CDR3 is 15 amino acids long. Germline values: CDR1 SGHTA, CDR2 FQGTGA. The CDR3 loop is CASSLGASEEDTQYF. The CDR3 coding sequence is TGTGCCAGCAGCTTAGGGGCTAGCGAAGAAGATACGCAGTATTTT.

V usage is TRBV7-9 and J usage is TRBJ2-1, with D unresolved. The CDR3 is 12 amino acids. Trimming stripped 5 bases from V and 5 bases from J, with 7 bases between. The germline V gene has CDR1 SEHNR and CDR2 FQNEAQ (reference sequence). The CDR3 spells CASSPSDNEQFF. For the CDR3, the DNA is TGTGCCAGCAGCCCCTCGGACAATGAGCAGTTCTTC.

Turning to this clone: The same CDR3 also results from other DNA sequences found in this sample. This rearrangement joins TRBV27 to TRBJ2-2; 12 bases agree with TRBD1. Losses at the gene ends were 4 bases for V and 5 bases for J; bases not matched to a gene: 5. There are 16 residues in the CDR3. Germline lookup yields CDR1 MNHEY and CDR2 SMNVEV (reference sequence). CDR3 protein: CASSSPGQGATGELFF. CDR3 nucleotides: TGTGCCAGCAGTTCCCCGGGACAGGGGGCTACCGGGGAGCTGTTTTTT.

This clone appeared a single time. The chain recombines TRBV29-1 with TRBJ2-5, with a tentative D call TRBD2 (6 bases). This CDR3 comprises 13 residues. V lost 7 bases to trimming and J lost 1 base, with 13 bases between them. Germline CDR1 reads SQVTM; CDR2 reads ANQGSEA. CDR3 DNA sequence: TGCAGCGCACGGACCGGGGGCCAAGAGACCCAGTACTTC. As protein: CSARTGGQETQYF. Using reference TRBV29-1 and TRBJ2-5 for the parts outside the CDR3, the full variable domain is SAVISQKPSRDICQRGTSLTIQCQVDSQVTMMFWYRQQPGQSLTLIATANQGSEATYESGFVIDKFPISRPNLTFSTLTVSNMSPEDSSIYLCSARTGGQETQYFGPGTRLLVL.

The V gene is TRBV28, the J gene TRBJ1-5; the D is unclear. The V gene's germline CDR1 is MDHEN and CDR2 SYDVKM. V was cut by 3 bases and J by 7 bases, with 4 bases left in between. This CDR3 is built from 11 residues. This CDR3 is CASSFEQPQHF. CDR3 bases: TGTGCCAGCAGTTTTGAACAGCCCCAGCATTTT.

Regarding this clone: Additional DNA sequences in this sample encode the identical CDR3. The genes are TRBV5-1 and TRBJ1-1; D is undetermined. Germline loops: CDR1 SGHRS, CDR2 YFSETQ. The CDR3 loop spans 14 amino acids. Between the trimmed V and J ends, which lost 0 bases and 2 bases, there was a span of 8 bases. CDR3: CASSLAAGNTEAFF. CDR3 nucleotide sequence: TGCGCCAGCAGCTTGGCGGCAGGAAACACTGAAGCTTTCTTT.

The V and J genes are TRBV2 and TRBJ2-2; no reliable D call. V lost 3 bases and J lost 6, with 17 bases in between. The germline V gene encodes CDR1 SNHLY and CDR2 FYNNEI. This CDR3 region has 16 residues. The DNA for the CDR3 is TGTGCCAGCAGTGACCAACCAGCCAGTGGTCCCGGGGAGCTGTTTTTT. Its protein is CASSDQPASGPGELFF.

V and J are TRBV15 and TRBJ2-7; possible D gene TRBD2, 5 bases. This CDR3 has 15 amino acids. Germline lookup yields CDR1 LNHNV and CDR2 YYDKDF (reference sequence). Deletions cut 0 bases from V and 3 bases from J, with 12 bases between. The CDR3 loop is CATSRETGINYEQYF. CDR3 bases: TGTGCCACCAGCAGAGAGACCGGGATAAACTACGAGCAGTACTTC.

This clone was seen just once. The rearrangement links TRBV29-1 to TRBJ2-5, with TRBD1 matching over 9 bases. The CDR3 contains 15 residues. Germline trimming cut 7 bases from V and 4 bases from J; bases unmatched to any gene: 13. Germline lookup yields CDR1 SQVTM and CDR2 ANQGSEA. The CDR3 reads CSAGPRTGEGETQYF. In nucleotides, the CDR3 is TGCAGCGCTGGGCCGAGGACAGGGGAGGGAGAGACCCAGTACTTC.

The CDR3 DNA sequence: TGTGCCAGCAGTCTTCAGGCTTCTGGGGCCAACGTCCTGACTTTC. This encodes CASSLQASGANVLTF. The V and J genes are TRBV7-9 and TRBJ2-6, with unresolved D. The CDR3 runs to 15 residues. The germline V gene has CDR1 SEHNR and CDR2 FQNEAQ (reference sequence). The V end lost 6 bases, the J end lost 1 base, and 10 bases lay between the germline ends.

The chain uses TRBV29-1 and TRBJ2-2; 9 bases fit TRBD2. Trimming at V came to 7 bases and at J to 7 bases, leaving 10 bases not matched to a gene. Per germline, CDR1 SQVTM and CDR2 ANQGSEA. This CDR3 contains 14 residues. The CDR3 is CSAGGREGGGELFF. In DNA form, the CDR3 reads TGCAGCGCCGGCGGGCGGGAGGGAGGCGGGGAGCTGTTTTTT.